This TCR beta chain was captured by sequencing in a study of blood T cell repertoires in COVID-19. Overall study context: Some COVID-19 samples were acute and others convalescent; all came from the United States, Italy and Spain. In each case, the material was cDNA or gDNA derived from T cells, B-cell-depleted T cells, or PBMCs.

Original methodology: For nucleated cells, counts were estimated from reference gene primer amplification. The table came from immunoSEQ multiplex PCR; TCRdb's copy has only in-frame clones and leaves some out. V and J calls and clone size are as listed in that table; D and trimming were resolved from the DNA. The sample lists 140,000 or so clones, 85% to 90% seen once, with approximately 11% in the top ten. Germline V CDR1 and CDR2: KGHSH, LQKENI. Trimming cost V 6 bases and J 6 bases; bases outside gene matches: 11. This CDR3 comprises 15 residues. V is TRBV18 and J is TRBJ1-5; 7 bases are shared with TRBD1. The sample was peripheral blood. The TCR was taken from a woman of 80 years or more with acute or convalescent COVID-19. For the CDR3, the DNA is TGTGCCAGCTCCCTCGAGGACAGGAATACTCAGCCCCAGCATTTT. It encodes CASSLEDRNTQPQHF.